This T cell receptor beta chain was obtained from a study of blood T cell repertoires in COVID-19. At the level of the study: PBMCs, B-cell-depleted T cells, or T cells provided the cDNA or gDNA that made up the material.

V shed 0 bases and J 2 bases; nucleotides not matched to a gene: 5. Per the germline V gene, CDR1 is MNHNY and CDR2 is SVGAGI (reference sequence). The CDR3 extends over 16 amino acids. TCRdb's table, derived via immunoSEQ multiplex PCR, lists solely in-frame clones and lacks some. In the table there are approximately 210,000 clones, roughly four fifths of which are singletons. The rearrangement links TRBV6-6 to TRBJ2-3, with 7 bases fitting TRBD2. The TCR sequence derives from a woman in her forties with acute or convalescent COVID-19. The sequenced sample consisted of peripheral blood. The DNA of the CDR3 is TGTGCCAGCAGTTACTCGGCTAGCGGACACACAGATACGCAGTATTTT. Protein product: CASSYSASGHTDTQYF.